The 17 T cell receptor beta chains reported below all come from one sample, sequenced in a study of blood T cell repertoires in COVID-19 (dated by TCRdb to 2020 to 2022). Libraries were built with the immunoSEQ multiplex PCR assay. TCRdb limited this immuneACCESS table to in-frame rearrangements with V and J called. A share of clones is missing; checked studies link under half to unresolved V genes, and the rest is unexplained. The sample records around 98,000 clones, about 81% of which are singletons. The ten largest clonotypes hold 17% of the sample. The material sequenced was peripheral blood. All receptors derive from a woman between 55 and 75 years old with acute or convalescent COVID-19.

The rearrangement links TRBV6-5 to TRBJ2-7; tentatively, D is TRBD1 (6 bases). Germline CDR1 MNHEY, CDR2 SVGAGI. CDR3 length: 13 amino acids. V was cut by 6 bases and J by 2 bases, with 11 bases left in between. The CDR3 region is CASRPGDTYEQYF. Written as DNA, the CDR3 is TGTGCCAGCAGGCCAGGGGATACCTACGAGCAGTACTTC.

The CDR3 bases are TGTGCCAGCAGCTCCACCGGGACAGAGTACGAGCAGTACTTC. Translation gives CASSSTGTEYEQYF. The rearrangement joins TRBV7-2 to TRBJ2-7; TRBD1 matches 7 bases. The CDR3 consists of 14 residues. V gave up 4 bases and J gave up 4 bases; unmatched junction bases: 7. From germline, CDR1 is SGHTA and CDR2 FQGNSA.

This rearrangement joins TRBV6-5 to TRBJ1-4, with 7 bases identical to TRBD1. This CDR3 contains 14 residues. Trimming removed 6 bases from V and 4 bases from J; junction bases left unmatched: 5. CDR1 is MNHEY and CDR2 is SVGAGI in the germline V gene. The CDR3 DNA reads as TGTGCCAGCAGACCGGGACAGAATAATGAAAAACTGTTTTTT. This encodes CASRPGQNNEKLFF.

The chain has TRBV7-2 and TRBJ2-3, with TRBD2 matching 13 bases. J was trimmed by 8 bases and V by 2 bases; bases with no gene match: 1. Germline values: CDR1 SGHTA, CDR2 FQGNSA. The CDR3 spans 14 residues. For the CDR3, the DNA is TGTGCCAGCAGCTTACGGACTAGCGGGGGTACGCAGTATTTT. Translation: CASSLRTSGGTQYF.

The V and J genes are TRBV24-1 and TRBJ1-4; 8 bases line up with TRBD1. Germline loops: CDR1 KGHDR, CDR2 SFDVKD. CDR3 length: 15 residues. The V gene end was trimmed by 3 bases and the J gene end by 6 bases; junction bases not matched to a gene: 5. CDR3 coding DNA: TGTGCCACCAGTGATCCAGGGGGCGTCCATGAAAAACTGTTTTTT. Amino acid sequence: CATSDPGGVHEKLFF.

A few counts support this clone. The rearrangement links TRBV7-9 to TRBJ2-7; TRBD1 might be the D (7 bases). The CDR3 extends over 13 amino acids. CDR1 and CDR2 from the germline V gene are SEHNR and FQNEAQ (reference sequence). Trimming left V 5 bases short and J 6 bases short, with 14 bases between. As DNA, the CDR3 is TGTGCCAGCAGCAGAGGACAGGAGGGCGAGCAGTACTTC. Its protein is CASSRGQEGEQYF. Looking up the rest from reference TRBV7-9 and TRBJ2-7 gives the full variable domain: DTGVSQNPRHKITKRGQNVTFRCDPISEHNRLYWYRQTLGQGPEFLTYFQNEAQLEKSRLLSDRFSAERPKGSFSTLEIQRTEQGDSAMYLCASSRGQEGEQYFGPGTRLTVT.

This clone was seen a few times. The chain is built from TRBV18 and TRBJ1-1, with D unclear. Germline values: CDR1 KGHSH, CDR2 LQKENI. The length of the CDR3 is 15 residues. V gave up 2 bases and J gave up 1 base, with 11 bases separating them. The CDR3 spells CASSPSRVENTEAFF. The CDR3 DNA sequence: TGTGCCAGCTCACCATCGAGGGTAGAGAACACTGAAGCTTTCTTT.

This rearrangement joins TRBV6-4 to TRBJ1-5, with 8 bases fitting TRBD1. Germline CDR1 is MRHNA and CDR2 is SNTAGT. The V and J ends lost 2 bases and 5 bases, in that order; junction bases with no gene match: 5. CDR3 size: 15 residues. The DNA for the CDR3 is TGTGCCAGCAGTGACCCCCGGACAGGGCATCAGCCCCAGCATTTT. The encoded protein is CASSDPRTGHQPQHF.

As DNA, the CDR3 is TGTGCCAGCAGTGAAGCGCTGGATGGGGCGAGGTACTTC. Translating it yields CASSEALDGARYF. V is TRBV6-1 and J is TRBJ2-7; maybe TRBD1 (5 bases). The CDR3 is made up of 13 amino acids. Germline values: CDR1 MNHNS, CDR2 SASEGT. V was shortened by 0 bases and J by 12 bases, with 15 bases between the two germline ends.

The chain couples TRBV2 to TRBJ2-1; 9 bases map to TRBD1. CDR1 is SNHLY and CDR2 is FYNNEI in the germline V gene. J was trimmed by 6 bases and V by 6 bases; bases with no gene match: 6. The CDR3 totals 14 residues. The CDR3 spells CASSGTGRGNEQFF. The CDR3 region has the DNA TGTGCCAGCAGCGGGACAGGGAGGGGCAATGAGCAGTTCTTC.

The V call is TRBV12-3 or TRBV12-4, the J call TRBJ1-3; the D is unclear. Trimming pared 3 bases from V and 5 bases from J, leaving 5 bases between. This CDR3 spans 12 amino acids. Here the CDR3 reads CASSFSRNTIYF. CDR3 DNA sequence: TGTGCCAGCAGTTTCAGTAGAAACACCATATATTTT.

This clone was detected once. This chain links TRBV14 with TRBJ2-3, with TRBD2 identical over 12 bases. Germline CDR1 and CDR2: SGHDN and FVKESK. The CDR3 sequence is 19 residues long. The ends lost 0 bases at V and 0 bases at J; junction bases unmatched: 7. The CDR3 DNA follows: TGTGCCAGCAGCCAAGATTGGAGACTAGCGGGGGCTAGCACAGATACGCAGTATTTT. Translation: CASSQDWRLAGASTDTQYF.

The V gene is TRBV4-1, the J gene TRBJ1-1; D is unresolved. Germline CDR1 reads MGHRA; CDR2 reads YSYEKL. The CDR3 is 18 residues long. V was cut by 3 bases and J by 1 base, with 21 bases left in between. The chain's CDR3 is CASSHPSWQAQGNTEAFF. CDR3 coding DNA: TGCGCCAGCAGCCACCCCTCCTGGCAGGCCCAAGGGAACACTGAAGCTTTCTTT.

This rearrangement joins TRBV5-1 to TRBJ1-5, with D possibly matching TRBD1 (5 bases). Germline lookup yields CDR1 SGHRS and CDR2 YFSETQ. CDR3 size: 15 residues. With 0 bases removed from V and 2 bases from J, the gap between germline ends came to 9 bases. Here the CDR3 reads CASSLASGGNQPQHF. The CDR3 nucleotides read TGCGCCAGCAGCTTGGCTTCGGGGGGCAATCAGCCCCAGCATTTT.

A single count supports this clone. The genes are TRBV10-3 and TRBJ2-7, with 11 bases lining up with TRBD1. With 0 bases clipped from V and 6 bases from J, the junction kept 10 bases outside the gene matches. The CDR3 extends over 17 amino acids. Germline loops: CDR1 ENHRY, CDR2 SYGVKD. DNA of the CDR3: TGTGCCATCAGTGAGTCGACTTCAGGACAGGGGGCCATCGAGCAGTACTTC. Protein sequence: CAISESTSGQGAIEQYF.

In nucleotides, the CDR3 is TGTGCCAGCAGCCCGCGGGGGGCCCTCACAGATACGCAGTATTTT. Its protein is CASSPRGALTDTQYF. The V and J genes are TRBV11-2 and TRBJ2-3; 8 bases agree with TRBD2. CDR1 is SGHAT and CDR2 is FQNNGV in the germline V gene. The trim removed 5 bases at V and 2 bases at J, leaving 6 bases unmatched. The CDR3 runs 15 residues.

The V call is TRBV28, the J call TRBJ2-5; 9 bases are shared with TRBD2. The germline CDR1 and CDR2 sequences are MDHEN and SYDVKM. The CDR3 is made up of 14 amino acids. Germline trimming cut 5 bases from V and 4 bases from J; bases unmatched to any gene: 5. The CDR3 DNA reads as TGTGCCAGCAGTCCTAGCGGGGAGATAGAGACCCAGTACTTC. It yields the protein CASSPSGEIETQYF.